This is a list of T cell receptor beta chains from one sample in a study of T cells in Graves' hyperthyroidism and ophthalmopathy. TCRdb called the multiplex PCR reads again in MiXCR, with one record for every CDR3 protein. The sample lists hundreds of thousands of distinct CDR3 sequences, 14% occurring once. The sequencing input was blood. These receptors were obtained from a woman between 18 and 29 years old with Graves' hyperthyroidism. CDR3s include the opening cysteine and the closing phenylalanine or tryptophan. The D gene is left open where the match is weak. Only part of the rows carry a size: once, few, many, or a class if the clone is expanded.

v_gene: TRBV11-3
abundance: -
j_gene: TRBJ2-1
d_gene: TRBD2
CDR3nt: TGTGCCAGCAGCTTACAGTCAGCGGGACGGGATGAGCAGTTCTTC
CDR3aa: CASSLQSAGRDEQFF

v_gene: TRBV6-2/TRBV6-3
abundance: -
j_gene: TRBJ2-1
d_gene: -
CDR3nt: TGTGCCAGCAGTTACTCGACGGTTGGCGACACCGCTTGGGATGAGCAGTTCTTC
CDR3aa: CASSYSTVGDTAWDEQFF

v_gene: TRBV18
abundance: many
j_gene: TRBJ1-1
d_gene: -
CDR3nt: TGTGCCAGCTCATTGACAGATGGGACTGAAGCTTTCTTT
CDR3aa: CASSLTDGTEAFF

v_gene: TRBV11-2
abundance: -
j_gene: TRBJ2-3
d_gene: -
CDR3nt: TGTGCCAGCAGCTCCATAACCGGGGTATTGGGAGATACGCAGTATTTT
CDR3aa: CASSSITGVLGDTQYF

v_gene: TRBV6-1
abundance: many
j_gene: TRBJ2-7
d_gene: TRBD2
CDR3nt: TGTGCCTCAGCGGGAGTCCACGAGCAGTACTTC
CDR3aa: CASAGVHEQYF

v_gene: TRBV4-1
abundance: -
j_gene: TRBJ1-2
d_gene: -
CDR3nt: TGCGCCAGCAGCCCCATTGCGTTTAGGGGCTACACCTTC
CDR3aa: CASSPIAFRGYTF

v_gene: TRBV18
abundance: many
j_gene: TRBJ1-1
d_gene: -
CDR3nt: TGTGCCAGCTCACCAGGTGGGTGGGCGGCCTTAATGAACACTGAAGCTTTCTTT
CDR3aa: CASSPGGWAALMNTEAFF

v_gene: TRBV10-2
abundance: few
j_gene: TRBJ2-7
d_gene: TRBD1
CDR3nt: TGCGCCAGCAGTGAGCCATTGACAGGGTTCCACTACGAGCAGTACTTC
CDR3aa: CASSEPLTGFHYEQYF

v_gene: TRBV7-8
abundance: -
j_gene: TRBJ2-3
d_gene: TRBD2
CDR3nt: TGTGCCAGCAGCTTGACTTTAAGCGGGAGGGACACAGATACGCAGTATTTT
CDR3aa: CASSLTLSGRDTDTQYF

v_gene: TRBV20-1
abundance: few
j_gene: TRBJ2-1
d_gene: -
CDR3nt: TGCAGTGCTAGACTAGCGCCTTACAATGAGCAGTTCTTC
CDR3aa: CSARLAPYNEQFF

v_gene: TRBV24-1
abundance: -
j_gene: TRBJ2-2
d_gene: TRBD1
CDR3nt: TGTGCCACCAGTGACCCAGGACAGGGGAACACCGGGGAGCTGTTTTTT
CDR3aa: CATSDPGQGNTGELFF

v_gene: TRBV20-1
abundance: -
j_gene: TRBJ1-1
d_gene: -
CDR3nt: TGCAGTGCCCTAGGGGGAACTGAAGCTTTCTTT
CDR3aa: CSALGGTEAFF

v_gene: TRBV7-9
abundance: few
j_gene: TRBJ2-3
d_gene: TRBD2
CDR3nt: TGTGCCAGCAGCCCGCAGAGCGGGAGTAGGACAGATACGCAGTATTTT
CDR3aa: CASSPQSGSRTDTQYF

v_gene: TRBV4-2
abundance: few
j_gene: TRBJ2-2
d_gene: -
CDR3nt: TGTGCCAGCAGCCAACTGGAGAAGAACACCGGGGAGCTGTTTTTT
CDR3aa: CASSQLEKNTGELFF

v_gene: TRBV4-3
abundance: -
j_gene: TRBJ2-7
d_gene: TRBD2
CDR3nt: TGCGCCAGCAGCCCCGGGACTAGCGAAGGGTCCTACGAGCAGTACTTC
CDR3aa: CASSPGTSEGSYEQYF

v_gene: TRBV12-3/TRBV12-4
abundance: many
j_gene: TRBJ2-7
d_gene: -
CDR3nt: TGTGCCAGCAGTTTAATAGCCCTTGGCTACGAGCAGTACTTC
CDR3aa: CASSLIALGYEQYF

v_gene: TRBV11-3
abundance: few
j_gene: TRBJ1-4
d_gene: -
CDR3nt: TGTGCCAGCAGCTACCAGGTTGGAGTTAATGAAAAACTGTTTTTT
CDR3aa: CASSYQVGVNEKLFF

v_gene: TRBV27
abundance: few
j_gene: TRBJ2-5
d_gene: -
CDR3nt: TGTGCCAGCAGTTTATTTGGGAACCAAGAGACCCAGTACTTC
CDR3aa: CASSLFGNQETQYF

v_gene: TRBV7-2
abundance: many
j_gene: TRBJ2-1
d_gene: TRBD2
CDR3nt: TGTGCCAGCAGCACGGAGGCCATACTAGCGGGAGGGACTACCTACAATGAGCAGTTCTTC
CDR3aa: CASSTEAILAGGTTYNEQFF

v_gene: TRBV27
abundance: many
j_gene: TRBJ2-5
d_gene: TRBD2
CDR3nt: TGTGCCAGCAGTAGGGCGGGACTAGCTTTTTCGGAGACCCAGTACTTC
CDR3aa: CASSRAGLAFSETQYF

v_gene: TRBV6-2/TRBV6-3
abundance: few
j_gene: TRBJ1-1
d_gene: TRBD1
CDR3nt: TGTGCCAGCAGCCTAGACAGGGGGCAGAACACTGAAGCTTTCTTT
CDR3aa: CASSLDRGQNTEAFF

v_gene: TRBV20-1
abundance: many
j_gene: TRBJ1-5
d_gene: -
CDR3nt: TGCAGTGCCCTCCGGGACCGACGCAATCAGCCCCAGCATTTT
CDR3aa: CSALRDRRNQPQHF

v_gene: TRBV2
abundance: many
j_gene: TRBJ2-3
d_gene: TRBD2
CDR3nt: TGTGCCAGCATCTGGACTAGCGGAGGCACAGATACGCAGTATTTT
CDR3aa: CASIWTSGGTDTQYF

v_gene: TRBV4-1
abundance: few
j_gene: TRBJ2-2
d_gene: -
CDR3nt: TGCGCCAGCAGCCAGATTGGACTCGCCGGGGAGCTGTTTTTT
CDR3aa: CASSQIGLAGELFF

v_gene: TRBV7-9
abundance: -
j_gene: TRBJ2-5
d_gene: -
CDR3nt: TGTGCCAGCAGCTTAGGGACGCGGGGCATTGAGACCCAGTACTTC
CDR3aa: CASSLGTRGIETQYF

v_gene: TRBV20-1
abundance: -
j_gene: TRBJ1-3
d_gene: -
CDR3nt: TGCAGTGCTAGCCAGGGGACCTCTGGAAACACCATATATTTT
CDR3aa: CSASQGTSGNTIYF

v_gene: TRBV28
abundance: many
j_gene: TRBJ1-1
d_gene: -
CDR3nt: TGTGCCAGCAGCCGCCCGTATGGGGGGCCAGGGTCCGAAGCTTTCTTT
CDR3aa: CASSRPYGGPGSEAFF

v_gene: TRBV11-2
abundance: many
j_gene: TRBJ2-1
d_gene: -
CDR3nt: TGTGCCAGCAGGCGGAGGGGTTCTCAATACAATGAGCAGTTCTTC
CDR3aa: CASRRRGSQYNEQFF

v_gene: TRBV7-9
abundance: many
j_gene: TRBJ2-7
d_gene: TRBD1
CDR3nt: TGTGCCAGCAGCTCGCAGGGGACAGGGCTCTACGAGCAGTACTTC
CDR3aa: CASSSQGTGLYEQYF